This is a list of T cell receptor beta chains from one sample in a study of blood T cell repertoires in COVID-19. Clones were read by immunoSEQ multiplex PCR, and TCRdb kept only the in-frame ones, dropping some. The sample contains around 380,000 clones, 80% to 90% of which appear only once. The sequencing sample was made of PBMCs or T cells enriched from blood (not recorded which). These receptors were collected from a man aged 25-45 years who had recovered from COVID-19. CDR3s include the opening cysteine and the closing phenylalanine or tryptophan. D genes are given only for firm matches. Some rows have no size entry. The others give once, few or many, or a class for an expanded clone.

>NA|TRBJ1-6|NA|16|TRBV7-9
TGTGCCAGCAGCTTAGCGTCTGACAGGCCACGATCACCCCTCCACTTT
CASSLASDRPRSPLHF
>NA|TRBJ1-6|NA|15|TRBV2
TGTGCCAGCAGTTTGCGACAGGCCGATAATTCACCCCTCCACTTT
CASSLRQADNSPLHF
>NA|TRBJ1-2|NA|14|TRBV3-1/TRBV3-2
TGTGCCAGCAGCCAAGAGGGCAGGGGTAGTGGCTACACCTTC
CASSQEGRGSGYTF
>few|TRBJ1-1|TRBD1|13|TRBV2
TGTGCCAGCAGTTCGGACAGGGACACTGAAGCTTTCTTT
CASSSDRDTEAFF
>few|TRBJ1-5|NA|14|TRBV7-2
TGTGCCAGCAGCTTTTTGCAGGGAGGTCAGCCCCAGCATTTT
CASSFLQGGQPQHF
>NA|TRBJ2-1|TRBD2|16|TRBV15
TGTGCCACCAGCAGAGAGGGGGGGAGCTCCTACAATGAGCAGTTCTTC
CATSREGGSSYNEQFF
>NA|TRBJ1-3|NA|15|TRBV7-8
TGTGCCAGCAGCCCTCGACGGAGCTCTGGAAACACCATATATTTT
CASSPRRSSGNTIYF
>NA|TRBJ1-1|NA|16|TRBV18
TGTGCCAGCTCACCTACCCTCAGGGATTCTTGGACTGAAGCTTTCTTT
CASSPTLRDSWTEAFF
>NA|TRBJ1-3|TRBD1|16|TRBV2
TGTGCCAGCAGTGTCGGACAGGCGCCCTCTGGAAACACCATATATTTT
CASSVGQAPSGNTIYF
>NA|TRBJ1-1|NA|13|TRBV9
TGTGCCAGCAGCGTAGGGGGACAAGGTGAAGCTTTCTTT
CASSVGGQGEAFF
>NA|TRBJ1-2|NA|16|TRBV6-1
TGTGCCAGCAGTGCCTACCAGGGGTTCAGTATCTATGGCTACACCTTC
CASSAYQGFSIYGYTF
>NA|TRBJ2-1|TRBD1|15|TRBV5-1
TGCGCCAGCAGCTTGTGGACAGGGAGGTACAATGAGCAGTTCTTC
CASSLWTGRYNEQFF
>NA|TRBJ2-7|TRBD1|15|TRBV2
TGTGCCAGCCGGGACAGGGGGGCACCTACCTACGAGCAGTACTTC
CASRDRGAPTYEQYF
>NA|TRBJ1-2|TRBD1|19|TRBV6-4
TGTGCCAGCAGGAACCCCTCGGACAGGGGAAAGGCCGAGGACTATGGCTACACCTTC
CASRNPSDRGKAEDYGYTF
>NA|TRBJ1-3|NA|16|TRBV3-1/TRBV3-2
TGTGCCAGCAGCCAAGCCCCACGGGGGTCTGGAAACACCATATATTTT
CASSQAPRGSGNTIYF
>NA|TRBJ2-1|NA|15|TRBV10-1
TGCGCCAGCAGTGCCAGGGTGGGTCAGCGCAATGAGCAGTTCTTC
CASSARVGQRNEQFF
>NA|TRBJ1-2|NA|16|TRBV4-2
TGTGCCAGCAGCCAAGATCTGGAGGACAGACTATATGGCTACACCTTC
CASSQDLEDRLYGYTF
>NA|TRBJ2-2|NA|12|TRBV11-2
TGTGCCAGCAGCGAAAGGGGGGGGGAGCTGTTTTTT
CASSERGGELFF
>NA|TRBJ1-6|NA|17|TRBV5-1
TGCGCCAGCAGCTTGGTTACTCCGAGCTCCTATAATTCACCCCTCCACTTT
CASSLVTPSSYNSPLHF
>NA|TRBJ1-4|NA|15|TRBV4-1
TGCGCCAGCAGCCCTACAGGGAGTGGTGGTGAAAAACTGTTTTTT
CASSPTGSGGEKLFF
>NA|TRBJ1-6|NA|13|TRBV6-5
TGTGCCGCCAGGCGGGGAACTAATTCACCCCTCCACTTT
CAARRGTNSPLHF
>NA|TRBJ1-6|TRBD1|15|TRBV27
TGTGCCAGCGGAGACAGGGCCTCTTGGGATTCACCCCTCCACTTT
CASGDRASWDSPLHF
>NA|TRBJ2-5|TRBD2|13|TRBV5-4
TGTGCCAGCAGCGCGGGGGGGCAGGGGACCCAGTACTTC
CASSAGGQGTQYF
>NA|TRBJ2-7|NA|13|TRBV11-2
TGTGCCAGCAGCTTAGTTAGCCTCTACGAGCAGTACTTC
CASSLVSLYEQYF
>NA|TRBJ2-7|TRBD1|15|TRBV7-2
TGTGCCAGCAGCTTCCGGACAGGGAAAACCTACGAGCAGTACTTC
CASSFRTGKTYEQYF
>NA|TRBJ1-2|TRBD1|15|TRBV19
TGTGCCAGTAACCGGGACAGGGGGTTTAACTATGGCTACACCTTC
CASNRDRGFNYGYTF
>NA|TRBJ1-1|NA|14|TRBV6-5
TGTGCCAGCAGTTACTCGAGGAAACGCCCTGAAGCTTTCTTT
CASSYSRKRPEAFF
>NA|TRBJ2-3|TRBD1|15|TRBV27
TGTGCCAGCAAGGGGGCAGGGGGTGGGACAGATACGCAGTATTTT
CASKGAGGGTDTQYF
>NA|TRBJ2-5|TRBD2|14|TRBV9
TGTGCCAGCAGCCCGGGGACTACCCCAGAGACCCAGTACTTC
CASSPGTTPETQYF
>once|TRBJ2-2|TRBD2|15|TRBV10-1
TGCGCCAGCAGTGAGTCGCCAGCGGGGGCCGGGGAGCTGTTTTTT
CASSESPAGAGELFF
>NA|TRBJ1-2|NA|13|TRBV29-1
TGCAGCGTTGGCGCGGTAGGGGCAAGCGGCTACACCTTC
CSVGAVGASGYTF
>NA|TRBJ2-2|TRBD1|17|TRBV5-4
TGTGCCAGCAGCCCTCTACCGGGACAGGGGGTAAACGGGGAGCTGTTTTTT
CASSPLPGQGVNGELFF